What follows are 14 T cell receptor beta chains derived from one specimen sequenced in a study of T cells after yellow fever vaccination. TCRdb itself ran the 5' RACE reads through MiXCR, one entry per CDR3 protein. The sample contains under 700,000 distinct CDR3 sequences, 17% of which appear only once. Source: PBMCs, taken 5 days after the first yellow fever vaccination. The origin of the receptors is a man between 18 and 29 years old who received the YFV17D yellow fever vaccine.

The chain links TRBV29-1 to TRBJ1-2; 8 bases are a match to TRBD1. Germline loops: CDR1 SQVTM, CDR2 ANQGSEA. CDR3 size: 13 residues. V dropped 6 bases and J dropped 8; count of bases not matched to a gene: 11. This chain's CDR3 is CSVQPTGAWGYTF. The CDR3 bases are TGCAGCGTACAACCGACAGGGGCTTGGGGCTACACCTTC. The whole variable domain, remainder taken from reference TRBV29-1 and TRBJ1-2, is SAVISQKPSRDICQRGTSLTIQCQVDSQVTMMFWYRQQPGQSLTLIATANQGSEATYESGFVIDKFPISRPNLTFSTLTVSNMSPEDSSIYLCSVQPTGAWGYTFGSGTRLTVV.

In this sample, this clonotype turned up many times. In DNA, the CDR3 is TGTGCCAGCATGTGGGCGGCGGGGAACGAGCAGTACTTC. Protein product: CASMWAAGNEQYF. The genes are TRBV6-2 or TRBV6-3 and TRBJ2-7; TRBD2 is a possible D gene (6 bases). The CDR3 is 13 residues long. The germline V gene has CDR1 MNHEY and CDR2 SVGEGT. Trimming removed 7 bases from V and 5 bases from J, with 15 bases in between.

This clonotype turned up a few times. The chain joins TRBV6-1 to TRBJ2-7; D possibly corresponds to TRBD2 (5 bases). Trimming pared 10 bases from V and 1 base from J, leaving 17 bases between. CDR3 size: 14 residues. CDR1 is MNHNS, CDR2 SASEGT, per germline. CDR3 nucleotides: TGTGCCACCCTGGGTTTGTCGGGGTCCTACGAGCAGTACTTC. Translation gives CATLGLSGSYEQYF.

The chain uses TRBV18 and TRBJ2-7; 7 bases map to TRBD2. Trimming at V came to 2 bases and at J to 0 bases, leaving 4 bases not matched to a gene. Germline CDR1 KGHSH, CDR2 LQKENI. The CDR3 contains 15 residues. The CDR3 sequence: CASSPIGGSSYEQYF. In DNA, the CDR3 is TGTGCCAGCTCACCAATCGGGGGGTCCTCCTACGAGCAGTACTTC.

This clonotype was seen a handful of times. The CDR3 bases are TGTGCCAGCAGCGACCCCGACAGGGGGGTGAACCAAGAGACCCAGTACTTC. Protein product: CASSDPDRGVNQETQYF. V usage is TRBV9 and J usage is TRBJ2-5; the match to TRBD1 covers 9 bases. The V gene end was trimmed by 3 bases and the J gene end by 0 bases; junction bases not matched to a gene: 9. The CDR3 covers 17 residues. The V gene's germline CDR1 is SGDLS and CDR2 YYNGEE.

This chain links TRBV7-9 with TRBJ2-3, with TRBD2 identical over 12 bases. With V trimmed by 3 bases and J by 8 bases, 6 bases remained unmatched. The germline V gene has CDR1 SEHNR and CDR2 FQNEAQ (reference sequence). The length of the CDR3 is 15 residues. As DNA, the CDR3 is TGTGCCAGCAGCTTCACTAGCGGGGGGCAAGGTACGCAGTATTTT. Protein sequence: CASSFTSGGQGTQYF.

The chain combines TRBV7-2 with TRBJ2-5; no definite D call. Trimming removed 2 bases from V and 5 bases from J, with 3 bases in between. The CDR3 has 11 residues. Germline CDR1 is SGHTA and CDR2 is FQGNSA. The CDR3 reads CASSLHETQYF. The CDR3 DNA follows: TGTGCCAGCAGCTTACATGAGACCCAGTACTTC.

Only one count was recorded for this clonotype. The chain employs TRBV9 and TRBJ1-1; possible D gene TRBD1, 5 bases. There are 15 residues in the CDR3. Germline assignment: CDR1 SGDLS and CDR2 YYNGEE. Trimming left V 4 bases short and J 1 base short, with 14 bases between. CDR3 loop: CASSISLTENTEAFF. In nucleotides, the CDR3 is TGTGCCAGCAGCATATCCTTGACAGAGAACACTGAAGCTTTCTTT.

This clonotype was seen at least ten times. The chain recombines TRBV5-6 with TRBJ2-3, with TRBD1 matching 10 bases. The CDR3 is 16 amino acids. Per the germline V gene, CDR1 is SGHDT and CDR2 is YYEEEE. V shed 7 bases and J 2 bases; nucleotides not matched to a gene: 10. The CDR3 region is CASDKTGGVLTDTQYF. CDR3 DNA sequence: TGTGCCAGCGACAAGACAGGGGGCGTACTCACAGATACGCAGTATTTT.

In nucleotides, the CDR3 is TGTGCCAGCAGACACAGGGACCGCTCTGGAAACACCATATATTTT. Residues: CASRHRDRSGNTIYF. This rearrangement joins TRBV12-3 or TRBV12-4 to TRBJ1-3; D possibly corresponds to TRBD1 (6 bases). Trimming left V 6 bases short and J 0 bases short, with 12 bases between. CDR3 length equals 15 residues.

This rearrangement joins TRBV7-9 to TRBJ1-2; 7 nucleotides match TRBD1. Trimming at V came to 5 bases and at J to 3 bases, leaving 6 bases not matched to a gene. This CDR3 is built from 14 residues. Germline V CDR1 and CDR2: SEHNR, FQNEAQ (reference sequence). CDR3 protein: CASSAGGTDYGYTF. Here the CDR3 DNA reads TGTGCCAGCAGCGCAGGGGGGACTGACTATGGCTACACCTTC.

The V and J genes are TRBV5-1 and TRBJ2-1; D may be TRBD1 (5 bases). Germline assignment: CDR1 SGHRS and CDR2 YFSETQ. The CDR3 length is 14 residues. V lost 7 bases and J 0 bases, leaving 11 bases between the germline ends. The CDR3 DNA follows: TGCGCCAGCGAGAAAGGGGACTCCTACAATGAGCAGTTCTTC. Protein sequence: CASEKGDSYNEQFF.

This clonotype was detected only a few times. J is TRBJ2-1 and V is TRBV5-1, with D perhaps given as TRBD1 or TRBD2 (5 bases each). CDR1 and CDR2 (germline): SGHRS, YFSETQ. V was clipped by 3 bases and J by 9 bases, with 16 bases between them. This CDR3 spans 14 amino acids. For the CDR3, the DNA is TGCGCCAGCAGCTCACCGGGACGACGTCTTGAGCAGTTCTTC. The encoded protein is CASSSPGRRLEQFF.

CDR3 in amino acids: CASANGNTGELFF. As DNA, the CDR3 is TGTGCCAGCGCGAATGGGAACACCGGGGAGCTGTTTTTT. This chain connects TRBV7-3 to TRBJ2-2; D not certain. Germline CDR1 is SGHTA and CDR2 is FQGTGA. CDR3 length equals 13 residues. Trimming took 8 bases from V and 1 from J, leaving 8 bases between them.